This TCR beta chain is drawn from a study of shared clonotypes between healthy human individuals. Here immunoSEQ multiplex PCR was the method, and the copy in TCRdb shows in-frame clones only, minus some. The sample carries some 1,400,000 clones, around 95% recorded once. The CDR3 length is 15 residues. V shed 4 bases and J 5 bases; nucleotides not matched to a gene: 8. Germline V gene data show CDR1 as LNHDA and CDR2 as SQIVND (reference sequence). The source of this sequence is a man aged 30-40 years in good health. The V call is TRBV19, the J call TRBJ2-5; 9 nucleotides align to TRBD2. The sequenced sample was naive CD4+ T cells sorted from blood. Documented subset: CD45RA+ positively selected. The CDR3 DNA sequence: TGTGCCAGTAGTACGAGCGGGAGGCGATGGGAGACCCAGTACTTC. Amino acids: CASSTSGRRWETQYF.